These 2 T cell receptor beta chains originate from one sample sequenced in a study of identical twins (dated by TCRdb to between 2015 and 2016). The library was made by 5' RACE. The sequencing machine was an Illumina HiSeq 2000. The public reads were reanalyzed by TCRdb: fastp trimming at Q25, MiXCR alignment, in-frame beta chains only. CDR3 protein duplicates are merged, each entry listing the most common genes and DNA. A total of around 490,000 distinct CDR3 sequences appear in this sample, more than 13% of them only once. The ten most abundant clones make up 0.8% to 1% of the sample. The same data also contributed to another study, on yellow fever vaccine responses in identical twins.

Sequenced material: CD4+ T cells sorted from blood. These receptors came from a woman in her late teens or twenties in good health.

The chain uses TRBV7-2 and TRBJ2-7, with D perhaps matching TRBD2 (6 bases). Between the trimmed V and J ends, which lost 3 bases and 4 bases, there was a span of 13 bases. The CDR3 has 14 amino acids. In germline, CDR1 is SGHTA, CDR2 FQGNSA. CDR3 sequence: CASSFAGRRYEQYF. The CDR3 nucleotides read TGTGCCAGCAGCTTCGCCGGGAGACGATACGAGCAGTACTTC.

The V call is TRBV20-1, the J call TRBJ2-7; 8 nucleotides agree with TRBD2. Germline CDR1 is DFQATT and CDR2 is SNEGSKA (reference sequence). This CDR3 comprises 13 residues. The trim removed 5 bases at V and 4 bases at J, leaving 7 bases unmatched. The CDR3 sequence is CSAPSGGGYEQYF. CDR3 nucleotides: TGCAGTGCTCCAAGCGGGGGAGGGTACGAGCAGTACTTC.